A selection of T cell receptor beta chains follows, all from one sample in a study of blood T cell repertoires in COVID-19. The assay was immunoSEQ multiplex PCR, and TCRdb's table has in-frame clones only and misses some. The profile covers approximately 300,000 clones, with just under 90% appearing a single time and around 5.8% taken by the ten largest. Sample: peripheral blood. The receptors stem from a woman in her fifties or sixties with COVID-19, enrolled during active disease. The CDR3 runs from the conserved cysteine through the conserved F or W. The D gene is left open where the match is weak. Clone sizes are given selectively: once, few, many, or a class where the clone is expanded.

NA	NA	TRBV18	TRBJ1-4	TGTGCCAGCTCACCCGCGAGGGCGGAGTCCGAAAAACTGTTTTTT	CASSPARAESEKLFF
TRBD2	NA	TRBV29-1	TRBJ2-5	TGCAGCGTTGAATGGCCTAGCGGAGTACAAGAGACCCAGTACTTC	CSVEWPSGVQETQYF
TRBD2	NA	TRBV7-2	TRBJ2-1	TGTGCCAGCAGCTCCCGACTAGCGAAGGATGAGCAGTTCTTC	CASSSRLAKDEQFF
TRBD1	NA	TRBV5-1	TRBJ1-4	TGCGCCAGCAGCTTGAGCCACAGGGGGGATGAAAAACTGTTTTTT	CASSLSHRGDEKLFF
TRBD1	NA	TRBV30	TRBJ2-1	TGTGCCTGGAATAACCGACAGGGGGCTTACAATGAGCAGTTCTTC	CAWNNRQGAYNEQFF
NA	NA	TRBV30	TRBJ2-5	TGTGCCTGGAGGACAGGTAGCGAGACCCAGTACTTC	CAWRTGSETQYF
NA	NA	TRBV4-1	TRBJ1-2	TGCGCCAGCAGCCAAGATCACAGCATCTATGGCTACACCTTC	CASSQDHSIYGYTF
TRBD1	NA	TRBV6-5	TRBJ2-5	TGTGCCAGCAGCGGGACAGCAGAGACCCAGTACTTC	CASSGTAETQYF
NA	NA	TRBV9	TRBJ2-6	TGTGCCAGCAGCGTAGGTAGTAGAAGCTCTGGGGCCAACGTCCTGACTTTC	CASSVGSRSSGANVLTF
TRBD1	NA	TRBV29-1	TRBJ1-3	TGCAGCGTGGGGACAGGGAGTGGAAACACCATATATTTT	CSVGTGSGNTIYF
TRBD1	NA	TRBV24-1	TRBJ2-2	TGTGCCACCAGTTACGGGACAGGGGTGACCGGGGAGCTGTTTTTT	CATSYGTGVTGELFF
NA	once	TRBV10-3	TRBJ2-1	TGTGCCATCAGTGAGTCGTCCCGTGAGCAGTTCTTC	CAISESSREQFF
NA	NA	TRBV7-2	TRBJ1-5	TGTGCCAGCAGCTTAGTAGCGGGGAATGACAATCAGCCCCAGCATTTT	CASSLVAGNDNQPQHF
TRBD2	NA	TRBV29-1	TRBJ2-1	TGCAGCGTTGAAGATAGGGCTAGCGGGAGTCTGGGCTACAATGAGCAGTTCTTC	CSVEDRASGSLGYNEQFF
NA	once	TRBV18	TRBJ1-2	TGTGCCAGCTCACCAGGGGAGGGATCTCACTATGGCTACACCTTC	CASSPGEGSHYGYTF
TRBD1	NA	TRBV5-4	TRBJ2-7	TGTGCCAGCAGCGAGAGCCAGGACAGGGCATACGAGCAGTACTTC	CASSESQDRAYEQYF
TRBD2	NA	TRBV19	TRBJ2-1	TGTGCCAGTACTCATGGAGCGGGACACAATGAGCAGTTCTTC	CASTHGAGHNEQFF
NA	NA	TRBV2	TRBJ2-7	TGTGCCAGCAGTGTGGAACAGGGCCCAACCTACGAGCAGTACTTC	CASSVEQGPTYEQYF
TRBD2	NA	TRBV3-1/TRBV3-2	TRBJ2-7	TGTGCCAGCAGCCAGGAGCTCACTAGCGGGAGTGGGTACGAGCAGTACTTC	CASSQELTSGSGYEQYF
NA	NA	TRBV14	TRBJ2-1	TGTGCCAGCAGCCATCGCCGGTCTTATTACAATGAGCAGTTCTTC	CASSHRRSYYNEQFF
NA	NA	TRBV18	TRBJ1-1	TGTGCCAGCTCTTCTTACAAGTTCAACACTGAAGCTTTCTTT	CASSSYKFNTEAFF
NA	NA	TRBV18	TRBJ2-5	TGTGCCAGCTCACAACAGGGTAGAGGGACCCAGTACTTC	CASSQQGRGTQYF
TRBD1	NA	TRBV7-8	TRBJ2-7	TGTGCCAGCAGCTTGGGGACCGGGACAGGGTGGGAGCAGTACTTC	CASSLGTGTGWEQYF
NA	NA	TRBV2	TRBJ1-3	TGTGCCAGCAGTGAAGCGCTTCGTAGCTCTGGAAACACCATATATTTT	CASSEALRSSGNTIYF
TRBD2	NA	TRBV7-6	TRBJ2-1	TGTGCCAGCAGCTCTTGGAGCGGGAGGGCCCACAATGAGCAGTTCTTC	CASSSWSGRAHNEQFF
NA	once	TRBV30	TRBJ1-2	TGTGCCTGGCAGCGCTATGGCTACACCTTC	CAWQRYGYTF
NA	once	TRBV2	TRBJ2-2	TGTGCCAGCAGTGAGGCAGGGTACACCGGGGAGCTGTTTTTT	CASSEAGYTGELFF
NA	NA	TRBV7-9	TRBJ2-7	TGTGCCAGCAGCTTATCAGGACAGACTTACGAGCAGTACTTC	CASSLSGQTYEQYF
NA	NA	TRBV7-9	TRBJ2-7	TGTGCCAGCAGCTTAGAAGCGCCCCCGGGGTCCTACGAGCAGTACTTC	CASSLEAPPGSYEQYF
NA	once	TRBV5-5	TRBJ2-5	TGTGCCAGCAGTTTGGGAAACATGCAAGAGACCCAGTACTTC	CASSLGNMQETQYF
NA	NA	TRBV10-3	TRBJ2-7	TGTGCCATCAGTGACATTTCCTACGAGCAGTACTTC	CAISDISYEQYF
NA	NA	TRBV11-1	TRBJ1-6	TGTGCCAGCAGCTCCCGGACTATACAGAATTCACCCCTCCACTTT	CASSSRTIQNSPLHF
NA	NA	TRBV6-2/TRBV6-3	TRBJ1-1	TGTGCCAGCAGCCTACAGGGATTGAGGACCGAAGCTTTCTTT	CASSLQGLRTEAFF